One sample yielded the 13 T cell receptor beta chains listed below, sequenced in a study of Graves' ophthalmopathy and Graves' hyperthyroidism. RNA transcripts served as template for amplifying TCR beta CDR3 sequences. RT-PCR was first run with HTBI primers, then multiplex PCR in a second round. TCRdb processed the multiplex PCR reads anew with MiXCR; each CDR3 protein has one entry. The data show 650,000 to 900,000 distinct CDR3 sequences, with 40% seen just once and roughly 46% held by the top ten. The sequenced sample was peripheral blood. The receptor set was obtained from an adult man with Graves' ophthalmopathy.

Notes on this clonotype: At one end, the junction sequence differs from germline, possibly due to a read error. The V gene is TRBV10-3, the J gene TRBJ1-2; no firm D call. The CDR3 spans 11 residues. CDR1 and CDR2 from the germline V gene are ENHRY and SYGVKD. CDR3 DNA sequence: TGTGCCAGCAGTTACGGGTGGTTTTACCTCTTC. Translating gives CASSYGWFYLF.

The genes are TRBV7-9 and TRBJ1-1; TRBD1 might be the D (5 bases). Germline-derived CDR1 and CDR2 are SEHNR and FQNEAQ (reference sequence). The CDR3 consists of 14 residues. Trimming removed 5 bases at V and 7 bases at J, with 17 bases between. CDR3 sequence reads: CASSPSGTRLEAFF. In nucleotides, the CDR3 is TGTGCCAGCAGCCCCTCGGGGACCCGGCTTGAAGCTTTCTTT.

The chain recombines TRBV25-1 with TRBJ2-2; 8 bases match TRBD2. This CDR3 is built from 16 residues. Germline V lookup: CDR1 MGHDK, CDR2 SYGVNS. J gave up 2 bases and V 4 bases, and 6 bases lay outside the gene matches. The chain's CDR3 is CASSAIAGGNTGELFF. The CDR3 DNA follows: TGTGCCAGCAGTGCTATCGCGGGAGGAAACACCGGGGAGCTGTTTTTT.

This clonotype was observed at least ten times. The rearrangement uses TRBV7-9 and TRBJ1-1; no reliable D call. The germline V and J ends were trimmed by 5 bases and 6 bases, with 16 bases remaining between them. The CDR3 covers 14 residues. CDR1 and CDR2 (germline): SEHNR, FQNEAQ (reference sequence). The CDR3 DNA follows: TGTGCCAGCAGCCCGAGTACGTGGGGATCTGAAGCTTTCTTT. Its translation is CASSPSTWGSEAFF. Looking up the rest from reference TRBV7-9 and TRBJ1-1 gives the full variable domain: DTGVSQNPRHKITKRGQNVTFRCDPISEHNRLYWYRQTLGQGPEFLTYFQNEAQLEKSRLLSDRFSAERPKGSFSTLEIQRTEQGDSAMYLCASSPSTWGSEAFFGQGTRLTVV.

The rearrangement uses TRBV14 and TRBJ2-5, with 8 bases that match TRBD2. The CDR3 runs 16 residues. Germline loops: CDR1 SGHDN, CDR2 FVKESK. J lost 4 bases, V lost 4 bases, and 11 bases had no gene match. CDR3 sequence reads: CASSLTGGAGGETQYF. For the CDR3, the DNA is TGTGCCAGCAGCCTAACGGGGGGGGCAGGAGGAGAGACCCAGTACTTC.

The CDR3 DNA sequence: TGCAGCCAACCGGGACTAGCGGGAGTTGAGACCCAGTACTTC. Protein sequence: CSQPGLAGVETQYF. The chain employs TRBV29-1 and TRBJ2-5, with TRBD2 matching 14 bases. The germline V gene has CDR1 SQVTM and CDR2 ANQGSEA. V shed 8 bases, J shed 5 bases, and the junction held 7 bases outside the gene matches. The CDR3 spans 14 residues.

This clonotype was picked up a small number of times. This chain uses TRBV3-1 with TRBJ1-2; D not certain. The CDR3 is 13 residues long. V was clipped by 4 bases and J by 4 bases, with 10 bases between them. The germline V gene encodes CDR1 LGHDT and CDR2 YNNKEL (reference sequence). CDR3 region: CASSRGSFYGYTF. The CDR3 DNA is TGTGCCAGCAGCCGCGGGTCATTCTATGGCTACACCTTC.

The gene calls are TRBV20-1 and TRBJ1-3; 9 bases match TRBD1. In germline, CDR1 is DFQATT, CDR2 SNEGSKA (reference sequence). The length of the CDR3 is 18 residues. The V and J ends lost 5 bases and 0 bases, in that order; junction bases with no gene match: 14. CDR3 DNA sequence: TGCAGTGCTGGCGGACAGGGGCCCAGTTACCTCTCTGGAAACACCATATATTTT. Translation: CSAGGQGPSYLSGNTIYF.

The V gene is TRBV2, the J gene TRBJ2-7; D ambiguous. Trimming stripped 8 bases from V and 0 bases from J, with 14 bases between. Germline loops: CDR1 SNHLY, CDR2 FYNNEI. The CDR3 length is 14 residues. The CDR3 protein is CASPPRKGSYEQYF. DNA for the CDR3: TGTGCCAGCCCCCCCAGAAAGGGCTCCTACGAGCAGTACTTC.

This chain links TRBV19 with TRBJ2-2; no firm D call. V lost 3 bases, J lost 9 bases, and 14 bases lay in between. Germline lookup yields CDR1 LNHDA and CDR2 SQIVND (reference sequence). This CDR3 is 14 amino acids long. The CDR3 spells CASSMLADSRELFF. The CDR3 region has the DNA TGTGCCAGTAGTATGCTCGCCGATTCTCGGGAGCTGTTTTTT.

Remarks on this clonotype: The junction shows a germline mismatch at one end, possibly a read error. This chain uses TRBV25-1 with TRBJ2-5, with TRBD1 identical over 12 bases. Germline V CDR1 and CDR2: MGHDK, SYGVNS. The CDR3 length is 15 residues. CDR3 coding DNA: TGCGCCAGCAGCCTCGGGACAGGGGGCACAAAGACCCAGTACTTC. This encodes CASSLGTGGTKTQYF.

This clonotype was recorded only once. V and J are TRBV29-1 and TRBJ1-4; D is possibly TRBD1 (5 bases). Trimming removed 3 bases at V and 7 bases at J, with 15 bases between. The germline V gene has CDR1 SQVTM and CDR2 ANQGSEA. CDR3 length: 14 residues. CDR3 DNA sequence: TGCAGCGTTGACGGGTCTGGGGGTAGTGAAAAACTGTTTTTT. Residues: CSVDGSGGSEKLFF.

This clonotype was observed a single time. The junction departs from the called germline gene at one end, perhaps through a read error. This rearrangement joins TRBV10-3 to TRBJ1-6, with TRBD1 as a possible D gene (5 bases). Germline V gives CDR1 ENHRY, CDR2 SYGVKD. The CDR3 covers 15 residues. Here the CDR3 reads CASSLNQGIFSPLHF. The CDR3 bases are TGTGCCAGCAGTTTAAACCAGGGTATATTTTCACCCCTCCACTTT.